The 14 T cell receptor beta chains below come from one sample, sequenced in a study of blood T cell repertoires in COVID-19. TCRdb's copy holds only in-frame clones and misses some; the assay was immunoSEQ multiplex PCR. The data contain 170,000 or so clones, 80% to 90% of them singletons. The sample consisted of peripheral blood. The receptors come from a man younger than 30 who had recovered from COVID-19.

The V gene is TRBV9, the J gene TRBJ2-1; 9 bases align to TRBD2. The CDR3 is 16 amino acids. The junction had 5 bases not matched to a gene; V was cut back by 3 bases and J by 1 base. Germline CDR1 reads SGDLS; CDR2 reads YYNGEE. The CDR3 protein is CASSARLAVSYNEQFF. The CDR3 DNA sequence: TGTGCCAGCAGCGCCCGACTAGCGGTTTCCTACAATGAGCAGTTCTTC. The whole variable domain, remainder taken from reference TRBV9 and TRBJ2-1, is DSGVTQTPKHLITATGQRVTLRCSPRSGDLSVYWYQQSLDQGLQFLIQYYNGEERAKGNILERFSAQQFPDLHSELNLSSLELGDSALYFCASSARLAVSYNEQFFGPGTRLTVL.

The CDR3 region is CASSMAGDEQYF. DNA of the CDR3: TGTGCCAGTAGTATGGCCGGAGACGAGCAGTACTTC. The chain carries TRBV19 and TRBJ2-7; D gene unclear. Trimming stripped 3 bases from V and 5 bases from J, with 8 bases between. The CDR3 has 12 amino acids. CDR1 and CDR2 from the germline V gene are LNHDA and SQIVND (reference sequence).

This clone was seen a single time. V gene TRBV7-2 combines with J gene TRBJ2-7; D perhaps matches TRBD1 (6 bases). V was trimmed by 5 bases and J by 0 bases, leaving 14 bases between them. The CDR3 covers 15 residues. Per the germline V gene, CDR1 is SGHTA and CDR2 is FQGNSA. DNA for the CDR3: TGTGCCAGCAGCCTACAGGACAGAGTCTCCTACGAGCAGTACTTC. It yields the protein CASSLQDRVSYEQYF.

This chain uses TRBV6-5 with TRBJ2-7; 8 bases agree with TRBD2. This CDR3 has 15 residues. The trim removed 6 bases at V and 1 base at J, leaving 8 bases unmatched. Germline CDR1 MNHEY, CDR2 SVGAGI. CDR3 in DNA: TGTGCCAGCAGACCAACAACTAGCGGATCCTACGAGCAGTACTTC. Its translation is CASRPTTSGSYEQYF.

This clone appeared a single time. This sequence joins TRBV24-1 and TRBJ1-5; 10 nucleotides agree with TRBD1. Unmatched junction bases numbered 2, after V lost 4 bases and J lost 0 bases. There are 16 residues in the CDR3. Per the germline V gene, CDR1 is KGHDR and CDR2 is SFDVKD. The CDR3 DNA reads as TGTGCCACCAGTGAAGGGGACAGGGGTAGCAATCAGCCCCAGCATTTT. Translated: CATSEGDRGSNQPQHF.

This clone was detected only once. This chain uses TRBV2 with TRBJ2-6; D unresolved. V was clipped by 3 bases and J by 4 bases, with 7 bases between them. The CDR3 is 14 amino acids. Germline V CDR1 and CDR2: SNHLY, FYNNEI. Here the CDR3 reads CASSDGEGANVLTF. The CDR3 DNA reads TGTGCCAGCAGTGATGGTGAGGGGGCCAACGTCCTGACTTTC.

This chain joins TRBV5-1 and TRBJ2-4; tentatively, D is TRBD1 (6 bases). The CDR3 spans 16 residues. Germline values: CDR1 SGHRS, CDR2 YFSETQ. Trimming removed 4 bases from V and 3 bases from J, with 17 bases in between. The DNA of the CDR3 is TGCGCCAGCAGCCCCCTGCCGGACAGTTACAAAAACATTCAGTACTTC. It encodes CASSPLPDSYKNIQYF.

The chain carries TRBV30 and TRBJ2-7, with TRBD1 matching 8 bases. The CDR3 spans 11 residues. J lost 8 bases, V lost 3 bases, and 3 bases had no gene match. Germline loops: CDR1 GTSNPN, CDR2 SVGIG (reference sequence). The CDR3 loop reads CAWRQGGKQYF. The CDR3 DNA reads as TGTGCCTGGAGACAGGGGGGCAAGCAGTACTTC.

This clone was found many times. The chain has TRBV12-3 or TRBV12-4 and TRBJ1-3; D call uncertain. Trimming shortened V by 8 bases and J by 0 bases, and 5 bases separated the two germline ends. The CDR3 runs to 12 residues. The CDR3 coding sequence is TGTGCCAGCGGCCTCTCTGGAAACACCATATATTTT. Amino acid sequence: CASGLSGNTIYF.

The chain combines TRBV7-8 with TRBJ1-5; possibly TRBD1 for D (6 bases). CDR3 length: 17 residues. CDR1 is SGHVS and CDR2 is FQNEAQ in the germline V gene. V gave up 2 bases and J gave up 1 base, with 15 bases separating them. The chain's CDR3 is CASSLPRTAGSNQPQHF. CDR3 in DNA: TGTGCCAGCAGCTTACCCCGGACAGCCGGGAGCAATCAGCCCCAGCATTTT.

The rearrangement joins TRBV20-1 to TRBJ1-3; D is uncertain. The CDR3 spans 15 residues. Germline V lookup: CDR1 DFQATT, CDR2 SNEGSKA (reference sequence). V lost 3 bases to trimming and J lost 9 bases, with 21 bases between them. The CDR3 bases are TGCAGTGCTAGTCCGTCCCCCGTGTATCAGGCCACCATATATTTT. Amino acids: CSASPSPVYQATIYF.

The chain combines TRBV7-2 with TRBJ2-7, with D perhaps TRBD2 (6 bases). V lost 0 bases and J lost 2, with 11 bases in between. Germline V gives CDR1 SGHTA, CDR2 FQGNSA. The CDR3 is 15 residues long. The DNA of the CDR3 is TGTGCCAGCAGCTTAGCTCCCGGGAGCCCCTACGAGCAGTACTTC. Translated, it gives CASSLAPGSPYEQYF. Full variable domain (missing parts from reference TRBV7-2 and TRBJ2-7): GAGVSQSPSNKVTEKGKDVELRCDPISGHTALYWYRQSLGQGLEFLIYFQGNSAPDKSGLPSDRFSAERTGGSVSTLTIQRTQQEDSAVYLCASSLAPGSPYEQYFGPGTRLTVT.

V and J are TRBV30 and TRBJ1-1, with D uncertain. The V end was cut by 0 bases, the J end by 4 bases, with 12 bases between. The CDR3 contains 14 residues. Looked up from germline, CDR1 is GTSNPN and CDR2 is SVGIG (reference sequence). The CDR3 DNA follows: TGTGCCTGGAGTGTAGGCGGTCGGGGCACTGAAGCTTTCTTT. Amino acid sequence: CAWSVGGRGTEAFF.

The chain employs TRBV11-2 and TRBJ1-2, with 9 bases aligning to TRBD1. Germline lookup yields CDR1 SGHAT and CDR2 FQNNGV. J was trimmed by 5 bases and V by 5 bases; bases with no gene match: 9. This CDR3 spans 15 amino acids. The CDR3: CASSTNRDRVYGYTF. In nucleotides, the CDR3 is TGTGCCAGCAGCACAAACCGGGACAGGGTTTATGGCTACACCTTC.